This T cell receptor beta chain was observed in a study of shared clonotypes between healthy human individuals. Broader study findings: Sampling used blood alone; tissue repertoires probably differ.

This clone has just one count. Its antigen is undetermined. The repertoire was sequenced with immunoSEQ multiplex PCR; TCRdb's copy has only in-frame clones and lacks some. The sample includes millions of clones, more than 90% of them seen just once. Germline V gene sequence: CDR1 MGHRA, CDR2 YSYEKL. The CDR3 is 17 amino acids. V was pared by 5 bases and J by 1 base, with 10 bases of the junction left unmatched. The sequencing sample was made of naive CD4+ T cells sorted from blood. The subset was: CD45RA+ positively selected. The chain has TRBV4-1 and TRBJ2-3, with 9 bases lining up with TRBD2. This clonotype was obtained from a man between 18 and 29 years old in good health. DNA for the CDR3: TGCGCCAGCAGCGAGTTGAAGCGGGGGGTTGGCACAGATACGCAGTATTTT. Amino acid sequence: CASSELKRGVGTDTQYF.